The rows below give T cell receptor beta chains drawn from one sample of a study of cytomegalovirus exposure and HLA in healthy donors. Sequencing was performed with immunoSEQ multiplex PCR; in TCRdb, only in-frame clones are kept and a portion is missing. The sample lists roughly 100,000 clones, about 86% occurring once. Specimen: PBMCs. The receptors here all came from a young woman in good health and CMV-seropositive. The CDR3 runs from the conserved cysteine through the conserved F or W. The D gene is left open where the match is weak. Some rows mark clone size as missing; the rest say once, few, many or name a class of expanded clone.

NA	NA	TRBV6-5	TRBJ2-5	CASSLGETQYF	TGTGCCAGCAGCCTCGGGGAGACCCAGTACTTC
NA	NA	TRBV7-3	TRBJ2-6	CASSFSSGANVLTF	TGTGCCAGCAGCTTTAGCTCTGGGGCCAACGTCCTGACTTTC
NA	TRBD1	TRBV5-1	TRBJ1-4	CASSPGQEVVKLFF	TGCGCCAGCAGCCCGGGACAGGAAGTGGTAAAACTGTTTTTT
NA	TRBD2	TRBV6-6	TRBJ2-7	CASSVTSGRTYEQYF	TGTGCCAGCAGCGTGACTAGCGGCAGGACCTACGAGCAGTACTTC
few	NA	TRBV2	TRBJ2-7	CASREWGAYEQYF	TGTGCCAGCAGGGAGTGGGGGGCCTACGAGCAGTACTTC
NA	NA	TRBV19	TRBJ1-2	CASSLLTRGYTF	TGTGCCAGTAGCCTTCTGACGAGGGGCTACACCTTC
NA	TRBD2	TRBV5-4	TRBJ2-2	CASSLDRGGVTGELFF	TGTGCCAGCAGCTTGGACCGGGGGGGAGTAACCGGGGAGCTGTTTTTT
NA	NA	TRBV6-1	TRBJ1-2	CASLFRDTSTYGYTF	TGTGCCAGCCTATTCCGGGACACTTCTACCTATGGCTACACCTTC
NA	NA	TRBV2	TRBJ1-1	CASSQLQGMNTEAFF	TGTGCCAGCAGCCAACTACAGGGTATGAACACTGAAGCTTTCTTT
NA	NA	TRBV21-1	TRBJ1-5	CASSKGCKGGYNQPQHF	TGTGCCAGCAGCAAAGGATGTAAGGGGGGGTACAATCAGCCCCAGCATTTT
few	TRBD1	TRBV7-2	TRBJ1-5	CASSLEGGEQPQHF	TGTGCCAGCAGTCTCGAAGGGGGCGAACAGCCCCAGCATTTT
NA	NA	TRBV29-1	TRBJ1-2	CSVERGGDYYGYTF	TGCAGCGTTGAAAGGGGGGGGGATTACTATGGCTACACCTTC
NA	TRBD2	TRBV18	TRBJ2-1	CASSPTSGITNEQFF	TGTGCCAGCTCACCGACTAGCGGGATCACCAATGAGCAGTTCTTC
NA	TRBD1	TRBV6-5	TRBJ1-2	CASSKGQVYGYTF	TGTGCCAGCAGCAAAGGACAGGTCTATGGCTACACCTTC
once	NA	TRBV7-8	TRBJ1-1	CASSFLRDGTEAFF	TGTGCCAGCAGCTTCTTACGGGATGGGACTGAAGCTTTCTTT